This passage covers 24 T cell receptor beta chains from one sample sequenced in a study of quantifying T cell responses using KT2 cells. Study in general: TCR alpha and beta constant-region primers primed reverse transcription of RNA.

An oligo carrying a UMI was ligated to the cDNA 3' end. The first PCR ran 4 to 5 cycles with an equimolar RC1.1 and RC1.2 beta primer mix. Each CDR3 protein is one row after TCRdb ran MiXCR on the UMI-ligation and nested PCR reads. The sample lists 40,000 to 50,000 distinct CDR3 sequences; 17% were seen once. Input material: PBMCs spiked with cells of the T cell clone KT2. The receptors originated from a human donor.

CDR3 coding DNA: TGTGCCAGCAAGAAAGGGGGCGTTGGCGGCTACACCTTC. It translates to CASKKGGVGGYTF. The chain carries TRBV12-3 or TRBV12-4 and TRBJ1-2; the match to TRBD1 covers 7 bases. This CDR3 has 13 amino acids. The V and J ends lost 7 bases and 8 bases, in that order; junction bases with no gene match: 10.

This clonotype was seen a handful of times. The V and J genes are TRBV20-1 and TRBJ2-3; D might be TRBD1 (5 bases). This CDR3 spans 14 amino acids. Germline V CDR1 and CDR2: DFQATT, SNEGSKA (reference sequence). V lost 4 bases and J lost 4, with 15 bases in between. The CDR3, as DNA: TGCAGTGCTACGACCCTGACAGTCGCAGATACGCAGTATTTT. This sequence encodes CSATTLTVADTQYF.

In this sample, this clonotype turned up a few times. This chain uses TRBV28 with TRBJ2-5, with D possibly TRBD1 on 5 matching bases. Germline CDR1 reads MDHEN; CDR2 reads SYDVKM. With 2 bases removed from V and 2 bases from J, the gap between germline ends came to 12 bases. The CDR3 loop spans 15 amino acids. The CDR3 DNA follows: TGTGCCAGCAGTTTACAGGGTTTTTCTCAAGAGACCCAGTACTTC. This sequence encodes CASSLQGFSQETQYF.

The chain has TRBV19 and TRBJ2-2; D is unclear. This CDR3 has 14 amino acids. Germline values: CDR1 LNHDA, CDR2 SQIVND (reference sequence). The V and J ends lost 0 bases and 6 bases respectively, with 8 bases between them. The CDR3 protein is CASSIDVEPGELFF. In DNA, the CDR3 is TGTGCCAGTAGTATAGATGTGGAGCCCGGGGAGCTGTTTTTT.

The genes are TRBV7-9 and TRBJ2-1; no firm D call. V shed 0 bases and J shed 3 bases, with 3 bases lying between them. This CDR3 contains 13 residues. Germline V gives CDR1 SEHNR, CDR2 FQNEAQ (reference sequence). CDR3 bases: TGTGCCAGCAGCTTAGCCGACTACAATGAGCAGTTCTTC. Its translation: CASSLADYNEQFF.

The chain recombines TRBV6-2 or TRBV6-3 with TRBJ1-1; no firm D call. Germline assignment: CDR1 MNHEY and CDR2 SVGEGT. V was trimmed by 4 bases and J by 6 bases, leaving 15 bases between them. This CDR3 is built from 14 residues. In nucleotides, the CDR3 is TGTGCCAGCAGTTCACGAGGCGGTAGGGCTGAAGCTTTCTTT. Encoded protein: CASSSRGGRAEAFF.

The genes are TRBV6-5 and TRBJ2-7, with D unclear. The CDR3 spans 16 residues. From germline, CDR1 is MNHEY and CDR2 SVGAGI. Trimming cost V 6 bases and J 3 bases, with 21 bases left between them. CDR3 residues: CASRPGRRAGDYEQYF. The CDR3 DNA sequence: TGTGCCAGCAGGCCCGGACGTAGGGCAGGAGACTACGAGCAGTACTTC.

This clonotype appeared many times. The chain uses TRBV12-3 or TRBV12-4 and TRBJ1-2; maybe TRBD1 (6 bases). V lost 2 bases and J 4 bases, leaving 8 bases between the germline ends. The CDR3 consists of 13 residues. DNA of the CDR3: TGTGCCAGCAGTTTAATAGGGGGCTATGGCTACACCTTC. As protein: CASSLIGGYGYTF.

The chain uses TRBV20-1 and TRBJ2-5; D is perhaps TRBD1 or TRBD2 (6 bases each). Between the trimmed V and J ends, which lost 3 bases and 5 bases, there was a span of 13 bases. The germline gives CDR1 DFQATT, CDR2 SNEGSKA (reference sequence). The CDR3 sequence is 13 residues long. The CDR3 region is CSASERGRETQYF. The CDR3 DNA sequence: TGCAGTGCTAGTGAGAGGGGGAGGGAGACCCAGTACTTC.

This chain links TRBV7-2 with TRBJ2-2; no clear D. Germline CDR1 SGHTA, CDR2 FQGNSA. This CDR3 spans 15 amino acids. Trimming shortened V by 5 bases and J by 6 bases, and 16 bases separated the two germline ends. The CDR3 here is CASSTNQAVPGELFF. The CDR3 bases are TGTGCCAGCAGCACCAATCAGGCCGTTCCCGGGGAGCTGTTTTTT.

The rearrangement links TRBV4-2 to TRBJ2-1; tentative D call: TRBD2 (6 bases). CDR1 and CDR2 (germline): LGHNA, YNFKEQ. Trimming stripped 0 bases from V and 5 bases from J, with 11 bases between. The CDR3 spans 15 residues. The CDR3 spells CASSQDAGPHNEQFF. The CDR3 DNA reads as TGTGCCAGCAGCCAAGATGCGGGGCCCCACAATGAGCAGTTCTTC.

The chain carries TRBV6-2 or TRBV6-3 and TRBJ2-7, with D tentatively TRBD1 (6 bases). V was shortened by 5 bases and J by 2 bases, with 25 bases between the two germline ends. CDR1 and CDR2 (germline): MNHEY, SVGEGT. The CDR3 has 18 amino acids. CDR3: CASSAYVHGPTGPYEQYF. The CDR3 DNA is TGTGCCAGCAGTGCCTACGTCCACGGGCCGACAGGTCCCTACGAGCAGTACTTC.

This clonotype has a count of ten or more. The chain is built from TRBV20-1 and TRBJ2-2; 7 bases fit TRBD2. The V segment lost 3 bases and the J segment 2 bases; nucleotides outside the gene matches: 3. There are 14 residues in the CDR3. From germline, CDR1 is DFQATT and CDR2 SNEGSKA (reference sequence). CDR3 amino acids: CSASLAENTGELFF. In DNA form, the CDR3 reads TGCAGTGCTAGTCTAGCGGAAAACACCGGGGAGCTGTTTTTT.

V gene TRBV9 combines with J gene TRBJ2-3; 7 bases agree with TRBD2. V lost 3 bases and J lost 0; bases outside the gene matches: 7. Germline V gene data show CDR1 as SGDLS and CDR2 as YYNGEE. The CDR3 loop spans 16 amino acids. The chain's CDR3 is CASSGALATSTDTQYF. The CDR3 bases are TGTGCCAGCAGCGGGGCACTAGCGACTAGCACAGATACGCAGTATTTT. The full variable domain, completed using reference TRBV9 and TRBJ2-3, is DSGVTQTPKHLITATGQRVTLRCSPRSGDLSVYWYQQSLDQGLQFLIQYYNGEERAKGNILERFSAQQFPDLHSELNLSSLELGDSALYFCASSGALATSTDTQYFGPGTRLTVL.

This chain links TRBV12-3 or TRBV12-4 with TRBJ2-1; 7 bases fit TRBD2. The CDR3 is 14 residues long. The J segment lost 7 bases and the V segment lost 1 base, leaving 4 bases of the junction unmatched. Here the CDR3 reads CASSLGGGFNEQFF. CDR3 bases: TGTGCCAGCAGTTTAGGGGGAGGGTTTAATGAGCAGTTCTTC.

This clonotype was seen a few times. The chain links TRBV7-2 to TRBJ2-3; D might be TRBD1 or TRBD2, each matching 5 bases. Trimming removed 5 bases from V and 4 bases from J, with 22 bases in between. Germline-derived CDR1 and CDR2 are SGHTA and FQGNSA. CDR3 size: 17 residues. CDR3: CASSQRRFGGGADTQYF. The DNA of the CDR3 is TGTGCCAGCAGCCAACGCCGTTTTGGGGGTGGCGCAGATACGCAGTATTTT.

The chain has TRBV6-6 and TRBJ1-5; D is undetermined. V was clipped by 5 bases and J by 2 bases, with 16 bases between them. Germline assignment: CDR1 MNHNY and CDR2 SVGAGI (reference sequence). The CDR3 extends over 16 amino acids. CDR3 sequence: CASSGSSINRNQPQHF. CDR3 bases: TGTGCCAGCAGTGGATCCTCTATTAATCGCAATCAGCCCCAGCATTTT.

In its sample, this clonotype was seen many times. The chain is built from TRBV20-1 and TRBJ2-7, with 9 bases that match TRBD1. CDR3 length: 13 amino acids. The V gene end was trimmed by 6 bases and the J gene end by 5 bases; junction bases not matched to a gene: 8. Germline lookup yields CDR1 DFQATT and CDR2 SNEGSKA (reference sequence). Here the CDR3 reads CSAAGTGKDEQYF. DNA of the CDR3: TGCAGTGCCGCCGGGACAGGGAAAGACGAGCAGTACTTC.

This clonotype was counted between two and nine times. The chain combines TRBV18 with TRBJ1-2; TRBD1 matches at 10 bases. V lost 2 bases, J lost 3 bases, and 3 bases stayed unmatched. CDR3 size: 15 residues. Germline assignment: CDR1 KGHSH and CDR2 LQKENI. The CDR3: CASSPWTGGDYGYTF. CDR3 sequence (DNA): TGTGCCAGCTCACCATGGACAGGGGGAGACTATGGCTACACCTTC.

V usage is TRBV20-1 and J usage is TRBJ2-7; either TRBD1 or TRBD2 may supply D (5 bases each). The germline gives CDR1 DFQATT, CDR2 SNEGSKA (reference sequence). The CDR3 runs 12 residues. Trimming cost V 6 bases and J 7 bases, with 16 bases left between them. Written as DNA, the CDR3 is TGCAGTGCAACCCGGGACCCCGTGGAGCAGTACTTC. It specifies CSATRDPVEQYF.

In its sample, this clonotype was seen a few times. The CDR3 region has the DNA TGTGCCACCAGCAGAGATATCACCGGGGCAGCGGGACAAGAGACCCAGTACTTC. Translated: CATSRDITGAAGQETQYF. This chain links TRBV15 with TRBJ2-5, with 7 bases matching TRBD2. The germline V gene encodes CDR1 LNHNV and CDR2 YYDKDF (reference sequence). Trimming cost V 0 bases and J 2 bases; bases outside gene matches: 12. This CDR3 region has 18 residues.

This clonotype was picked up a small number of times. The V gene is TRBV5-1, the J gene TRBJ2-1; TRBD2 agrees at 7 bases. The J segment lost 0 bases and the V segment lost 4 bases, leaving 7 bases of the junction unmatched. This CDR3 is built from 16 residues. Germline CDR1 SGHRS, CDR2 YFSETQ. The CDR3: CASSPRRGNSYNEQFF. CDR3 nucleotides: TGCGCCAGCAGCCCACGGCGGGGGAACTCCTACAATGAGCAGTTCTTC.

The V gene is TRBV11-2, the J gene TRBJ1-3; D gene unclear. Germline V gene data show CDR1 as SGHAT and CDR2 as FQNNGV. Trimming took 2 bases from V and 0 from J, leaving 5 bases between them. The CDR3 is 14 amino acids. The CDR3 loop is CASSLPGSGNTIYF. CDR3 bases: TGTGCCAGCAGCTTACCTGGCTCTGGAAACACCATATATTTT.

The V call is TRBV7-2, the J call TRBJ2-3; tentative D call: TRBD1 (5 bases). There are 17 residues in the CDR3. V lost 1 base and J lost 4, with 18 bases in between. CDR1 is SGHTA, CDR2 FQGNSA, per germline. The CDR3: CASSLVRAPARADTQYF. For the CDR3, the DNA is TGTGCCAGCAGCTTAGTTCGGGCCCCGGCCAGGGCAGATACGCAGTATTTT. Looking up the rest from reference TRBV7-2 and TRBJ2-3 gives the full variable domain: GAGVSQSPSNKVTEKGKDVELRCDPISGHTALYWYRQSLGQGLEFLIYFQGNSAPDKSGLPSDRFSAERTGGSVSTLTIQRTQQEDSAVYLCASSLVRAPARADTQYFGPGTRLTVL.